Listed below are T cell receptor beta chains from one sample, sequenced in a study of cytomegalovirus exposure and HLA in healthy donors. The protocol was immunoSEQ multiplex PCR, while the TCRdb copy is restricted to in-frame clones and leaves out a portion. The sample contains over 150,000 clones, roughly three quarters of which appear only once. Sequenced material: PBMCs. The receptors derive from a young man in good health and CMV-seropositive. The CDR3 runs from the conserved cysteine through the conserved F or W. A D gene is named only where the DNA matches it firmly. Not all rows give a size; the values are once, few, many and, for expanded clones, a class.

CDR3nt | CDR3aa | abundance | v_gene | d_gene | j_gene
TGTGCCATCAGCGGGGACAGGACCTATGGCTACACCTTC | CAISGDRTYGYTF | NA | TRBV10-3 | TRBD1 | TRBJ1-2
TGTGCCAGTAGCTGGGACAGGGGGCGCCGCCAGCCCCAGCATTTT | CASSWDRGRRQPQHF | NA | TRBV19 | TRBD1 | TRBJ1-5
TGTGCCAGCAGCGTAGAGGGACAGGGGACCGGGGAGCTGTTTTTT | CASSVEGQGTGELFF | NA | TRBV9 | TRBD1 | TRBJ2-2
TGCGCCAGCAGCCAAGATCCCGCGGACTCTGGAAACACCATATATTTT | CASSQDPADSGNTIYF | NA | TRBV4-1 | NA | TRBJ1-3
TGTGCCAGCCGCGACTTAAAAGGACAGGGGTATGGTTCACCCCTCCACTTT | CASRDLKGQGYGSPLHF | once | TRBV2 | TRBD1 | TRBJ1-6
TGTGCCAGTAGGCCACAGGGGCATCCGAACACTGAAGCTTTCTTT | CASRPQGHPNTEAFF | NA | TRBV19 | TRBD1 | TRBJ1-1
TGTGCCAGCAGCCCCTCGTTGGGGGGACCTTATGGCTACACCTTC | CASSPSLGGPYGYTF | NA | TRBV9 | NA | TRBJ1-2
TGCGCCAGCAGTGAGTCCGGACAGTCCAATCAGCCCCAGCATTTT | CASSESGQSNQPQHF | once | TRBV10-2 | NA | TRBJ1-5
TGTGCCAGCAGCCCTATAGCCACAGGGGACTATGGCTACACCTTC | CASSPIATGDYGYTF | few | TRBV27 | TRBD1 | TRBJ1-2
TGTGCCAGTAGTATATTGGGCGACAATGAGCAGTTCTTC | CASSILGDNEQFF | NA | TRBV19 | NA | TRBJ2-1
TGTGCCAGCAGTGGTCTAAAGAGCTCCTACAATGAGCAGTTCTTC | CASSGLKSSYNEQFF | NA | TRBV2 | NA | TRBJ2-1
TGTGCCAGCAGGAACCCGGGACTAGCGGGAGGGCCCACAGATACGCAGTATTTT | CASRNPGLAGGPTDTQYF | NA | TRBV2 | TRBD2 | TRBJ2-3
TGTGCCAGCAGCTTGGATCTAGCGGGTGAAGAGACCCAGTACTTC | CASSLDLAGEETQYF | NA | TRBV5-4 | TRBD2 | TRBJ2-5
TGTGCCAGCAGCGGAGAGAAGCGAGGTCGGTACGAGCAGTACTTC | CASSGEKRGRYEQYF | NA | TRBV5-4 | NA | TRBJ2-7
TGCGCCAGCAGCTTAGGACAGCACCTCACAGATACGCAGTATTTT | CASSLGQHLTDTQYF | NA | TRBV5-1 | NA | TRBJ2-3
TGTGCCAGTAGTATAGCTGAGACAGGGGGCAATCAGCCCCAGCATTTT | CASSIAETGGNQPQHF | NA | TRBV19 | TRBD1 | TRBJ1-5
TGTGCCAGCAGTGAAAAGACTAGCGGTTACAATGAGCAGTTCTTC | CASSEKTSGYNEQFF | NA | TRBV2 | TRBD2 | TRBJ2-1
TGTGCCAGCAGGCCCGTGGGGGGGGCTCACAATGAGCAGTTCTTC | CASRPVGGAHNEQFF | NA | TRBV6-6 | NA | TRBJ2-1
TGCGCCAGCAGCTTGGCCGGGACTCCAAATCAGCCCCAGCATTTT | CASSLAGTPNQPQHF | NA | TRBV5-1 | NA | TRBJ1-5
TGTGCCAGTAGTGGACGGTCGGCACCGGGGAATCGCACTGAAGCTTTCTTT | CASSGRSAPGNRTEAFF | NA | TRBV19 | NA | TRBJ1-1
TGTGCCAGCAGCAAAGAAGGCCGTTGGGGGGAGAATGAAAAACTGTTTTTT | CASSKEGRWGENEKLFF | once | TRBV21-1 | NA | TRBJ1-4
TGTGCCAGCAGTTTATCTGTGAGCTCCTATAATTCACCCCTCCACTTT | CASSLSVSSYNSPLHF | NA | TRBV27 | NA | TRBJ1-6
TGTGCCAGCTCTCCAGGGGGCCCACAAGAGACCCAGTACTTC | CASSPGGPQETQYF | few | TRBV18 | TRBD1 | TRBJ2-5
TGTGCCAGCAGTTACGGGCGGGAGTGGTCCCAGTACTTC | CASSYGREWSQYF | NA | TRBV6-5 | TRBD2 | TRBJ2-5
TGTGCCAGTAGGGACGACAGGGCTTCTGGAAACACCATATATTTT | CASRDDRASGNTIYF | NA | TRBV19 | TRBD1 | TRBJ1-3
TGTGCCAGTAGTATACTGGACAGAACCTATGGCTACACCTTC | CASSILDRTYGYTF | NA | TRBV19 | NA | TRBJ1-2
TGTGCCAGCAGTCCCGGTGGGGCAGGGCGGAGTGAAAAACCGTTTTTT | CASSPGGAGRSEKPFF | NA | TRBV2 | NA | TRBJ1-4
TGTTCCAGCAGCTTAGCAGACAGGGGCGAAGACGAGCAGTACTTC | CSSSLADRGEDEQYF | NA | TRBV7-9 | TRBD1 | TRBJ2-7
TGTGCCAGCAGTCATACCGGGTGGCCGTATATCAATGAGCAGTTCTTC | CASSHTGWPYINEQFF | NA | TRBV6-6 | NA | TRBJ2-1
TGTGCCAGTAGTATCGTTTTGCGTCAGCCCCAGCATTTT | CASSIVLRQPQHF | once | TRBV19 | NA | TRBJ1-5
TGTGCCAGCTCGCAAACTTCCGGGACAGGGGGCACTGAAGCTTTCTTT | CASSQTSGTGGTEAFF | NA | TRBV18 | TRBD1 | TRBJ1-1
TGTGCCAGCAGTCTAAAGGGAATAGCGGCTTACAATGAGCAGTTCTTC | CASSLKGIAAYNEQFF | once | TRBV7-9 | NA | TRBJ2-1
TGCGCCAGCAGCTTGGTTGTGGCAGGGGGCGAAAAACTGTTTTTT | CASSLVVAGGEKLFF | NA | TRBV5-1 | TRBD1 | TRBJ1-4
TGCAGCGTTGTCCCCCCACAGGGTATGGGTGAGCAGTTCTTC | CSVVPPQGMGEQFF | NA | TRBV29-1 | NA | TRBJ2-1
TGTGCCAGCAGTGATGGGGGCGGCTATGGCTACACCTTC | CASSDGGGYGYTF | NA | TRBV6-1 | NA | TRBJ1-2
TGTGCCAGCTCGACCCACGGGAGCTCCTACGAGCAGTACTTC | CASSTHGSSYEQYF | few | TRBV19 | NA | TRBJ2-7
TGTGCCAGCAGTTCCGGGACAGCTACCTACGAGCAGTACTTC | CASSSGTATYEQYF | once | TRBV11-2 | TRBD1 | TRBJ2-7
TGTGCCAGCTCAGATTCAGGGGGAGGCTATGGCTACACCTTC | CASSDSGGGYGYTF | few | TRBV18 | TRBD1 | TRBJ1-2
TGTGCCAGCAGCTTGGATAGTGGGACTGGGGCCAACGGCCTGACTTTC | CASSLDSGTGANGLTF | few | TRBV7-2 | NA | TRBJ2-6
TGTGCCAGCAGCGCAGGTCGGTCACTAGCGGGGGGGAACAATGAGCAGTTCTTC | CASSAGRSLAGGNNEQFF | NA | TRBV4-2 | TRBD2 | TRBJ2-1
TGTGCCAGCAGCTCGACAGGGGGCAGTGAGACCCAGTACTTC | CASSSTGGSETQYF | NA | TRBV5-6 | TRBD1 | TRBJ2-5
TGTGCCAGTAGTATTAGCGGGAGGGTCTACGAGCAGTACTTC | CASSISGRVYEQYF | NA | TRBV19 | TRBD2 | TRBJ2-7
TGTGCCAGCAGTGGACAGTATAATTCACCCCTCCACTTT | CASSGQYNSPLHF | few | TRBV25-1 | NA | TRBJ1-6
TGCGCCAGCAGTGAGTCGACTAGCGGGGGGCCGAACACCGGGGAGCTGTTTTTT | CASSESTSGGPNTGELFF | NA | TRBV10-2 | TRBD2 | TRBJ2-2
TGTGCCAGCAGCTTATTTGGTTGGGACAGATCCTACGAGCAGTACTTC | CASSLFGWDRSYEQYF | NA | TRBV7-9 | TRBD1 | TRBJ2-7
TGTGCCAGCATTCAATCTCCGGGACAGGGGAATGGCTACACCTTC | CASIQSPGQGNGYTF | NA | TRBV6-1 | TRBD1 | TRBJ1-2
TGTGCCAGCAGCTTTAGAAGCCAGCCCCAGCATTTT | CASSFRSQPQHF | NA | TRBV7-8 | NA | TRBJ1-5
TGTGCCAGCAGCTTAGCCATACTGGATACGCAGTATTTT | CASSLAILDTQYF | NA | TRBV7-9 | NA | TRBJ2-3
TGCAGCGTTGAAGTTAGAACCTACGAGCAGTACTTC | CSVEVRTYEQYF | NA | TRBV29-1 | NA | TRBJ2-7
TGTGCCAGCAGATTAGCGGGAGGTCCAGAGACCCAGTACTTC | CASRLAGGPETQYF | NA | TRBV25-1 | TRBD2 | TRBJ2-5